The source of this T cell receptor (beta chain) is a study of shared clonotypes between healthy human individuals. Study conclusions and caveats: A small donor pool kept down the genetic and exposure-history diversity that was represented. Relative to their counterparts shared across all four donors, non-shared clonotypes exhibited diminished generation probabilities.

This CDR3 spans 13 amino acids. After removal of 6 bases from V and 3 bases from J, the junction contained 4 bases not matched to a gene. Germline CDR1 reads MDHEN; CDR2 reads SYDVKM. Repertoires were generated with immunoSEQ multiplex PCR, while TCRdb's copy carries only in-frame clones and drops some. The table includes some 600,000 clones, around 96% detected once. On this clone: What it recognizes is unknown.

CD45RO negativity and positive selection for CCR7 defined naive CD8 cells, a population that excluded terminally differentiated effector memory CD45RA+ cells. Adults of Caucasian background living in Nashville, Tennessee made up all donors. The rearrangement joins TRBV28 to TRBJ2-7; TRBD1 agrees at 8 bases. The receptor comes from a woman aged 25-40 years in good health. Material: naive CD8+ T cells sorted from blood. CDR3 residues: CASRRTGNYEQYF. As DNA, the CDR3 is TGTGCCAGCAGAAGGACAGGGAACTACGAGCAGTACTTC.